The sequence of this T cell receptor beta chain was determined in a study of cytomegalovirus exposure and HLA in healthy donors (TCRdb year 2017). General notes on the study: An earlier analysis of roughly 500 of the donors reported over 250 Gb of sequence data and 95 million to 120 million unique TCR beta sequences obtained from around 180 million T cells. The number of donors typed differed by locus, with about 629-630 for A, B, C, DRB1 and DQB1, 522 for DQA1, approximately 570 for DPA1, and around 430 for DPB1. Donor age, sex, ethnicity and CMV serostatus were collected together with the repertoire data. Of the roughly 400 genotyped donors, 81% were placed in the genetic ancestry cluster associated with self-reported Caucasian donors. Besides the first cohort of around 700 subjects, a separate validation cohort made up of roughly 120 different subjects was used. All discovery cohort repertoires had been generated using a single sequencing platform. Both class I and class II loci were covered by HLA typing, at four-digit resolution. Because of strong linkage in the cohort, roughly five DR-DQ haplotypes were treated as single units for association and clustering. The study was designed to test whether signatures of past pathogen exposure could be identified by cataloging public T cell receptors. In the later analysis, no new phenotypic data were used to find candidate immune exposures; instead, reliance was placed on TCR beta sequences and their occurrence across donors. Approximately 300 gigabases of sequencing data and 70 million to 100 million unique TCR sequences were included in an early release covering about 600 HLA-typed donors. Genome-wide SNP genotypes for about three fifths of the roughly 670 donors were used in a later genetic analysis, which treated that subset as a discovery cohort. The T cell repertoires of about 700 subjects were profiled by immunosequencing and related to cytomegalovirus serostatus. The study combined high-throughput TCR immunosequencing, statistical association of individual TCRs with disease status, and machine learning to predict cytomegalovirus infection status. An earlier analysis of 587 of the donors applied high-throughput TCR beta sequencing to assess whether each TCR beta V gene segment acted as functional or pseudogenic. Across 300 to 500 genotyped donors of the cohort, an average of about 240,000 unique TCR beta nucleotide sequences per donor were sequenced, and roughly 17% of those sequences were non-productive. A later analysis re-analyzed previously published TCR beta repertoires from 550 to 700 donors and added high-resolution HLA genotyping to study TCR occurrence patterns.

The library came from the immunoSEQ multiplex PCR assay. For the multiplex PCR, a mixture combining 60 forward primers for TCR Vbeta segments and 13 reverse primers for TCR Jbeta segments was used. Amplification of the CDR3 region of rearranged TCR beta genes was performed with a multiplex PCR assay on genomic DNA. Amplified TCR beta libraries were sequenced as 87-base-pair reads on the Illumina HiSeq System. The authors' analysis ran thus. Across the 500 to 850 repertoires, a later analysis counted some 81 million unique TCR beta chains, around 11 million of which were shared by at least two donors. To remove PCR and sequencing errors, raw reads were error-corrected and collapsed into unique sequences using a nearest-neighbor algorithm that merged closely related sequences. V, D and J gene segments were assigned by aligning CDR3 sequences to IMGT reference sequences. Each retained sequence needed at least a six-nucleotide match to both a V gene segment and a J gene segment. Rearrangements were called productive when the CDR3 lacked stop codons and stayed in frame with V and J; all others were non-productive. Following IMGT convention, CDR3 was defined as the stretch from the second conserved V-encoded cysteine to the conserved J-encoded phenylalanine. The earlier analysis of 587 of the donors excluded any sequence lacking an unambiguous match to a single V gene segment. An earlier analysis of 500 to 700 of the donors classified V segments as functional when productive rearrangements were above 56.7% and as segregating when the standard deviation between donors was above 5%. To diagnose cytomegalovirus status from the catalog of TCR beta chain sequences, a statistical classification framework was built. V and J gene assignment, in a later analysis, came from comparing TCR nucleotide sequences with IMGT/GENE-DB human TR gene sequences. Using the TCRdist pipeline, a later analysis assigned CDR3 sequences along with most-parsimonious VDJ recombination scenarios. In a later analysis, every TCR beta chain was defined by the combination of its CDR3 amino acid sequence and its V-gene family, and reads without a unique V-gene family were dropped. In a later analysis, approximately 640 highly shared, low-generation-probability nucleotide sequences were removed to address suspected cross-contamination and a sequencing artifact. A later analysis calculated a clonal expansion index for each public chain from normalized within-repertoire ranks of inferred template counts. In a later analysis, generation probabilities were computed with a VDJ recombination model fitted to out-of-frame rearrangements, and the resulting probabilities were checked against IGoR. In a later analysis, hypergeometric tests were used to score TCR-TCR, TCR-HLA and TCR-CMV co-occurrence, with a repertoire-size bias correction applied to TCR pairs. In a later analysis, false discovery rates were estimated by permuting HLA or CMV assignments 20 times. In a later analysis, co-occurring TCRs were grouped using DBSCAN, with TCRdist sequence similarity added in when clustering inside HLA-allele-positive subsets. Co-occurrence clustering excluded repertoires with fewer than 30,000 or more than 120,000 public chains, plus five with anomalous nucleotide sharing. What TCRdb holds here is the immuneACCESS table cut down to in-frame rearrangements. Part of the clones is not present; checked against another copy, under half of the missing clones reflect an unresolved V gene, and the others are unexplained. Clone size and the V and J calls come from that table; the DNA yielded D and trimming. The sample table holds approximately 150,000 clones, of which around nine tenths were seen once. Jointly, the top ten make up approximately 0.85% of the sample.

The junction shows trimming of 5 bases on V and 6 bases on J, plus 14 bases between the germline ends. Including cysteine and phenylalanine, the CDR3 has 13 amino acids. Only CDR3 DNA remains: 39 bases, in frame from the first base. Per the germline V gene (reference sequence), SEHNR is the CDR1 and FQNEAQ is the CDR2. This clone came up once. No antigen is known for it. No clone much larger than this one lies a single base away; base qualities are absent. Overall study outcomes, separate from this receptor: In a later genetic analysis, a missense DCLRE1C variant was associated with V-gene and J-gene trimming of TCR beta chains, and the association was replicated in an independent cohort. Roughly uniform sequencing depth across donors was assumed in presence/absence analyses, although this assumption may not hold. In a later analysis, most CMV-associated TCR beta chains were found to appear HLA-restricted, with HLA associations seemingly driven largely by CMV exposure. Some IMGT-functional V segments, including TRBV6-2 and TRBV6-3, could not be told apart with the 87-base-pair reads, so those segments were excluded. According to the authors, the approach could potentially be generalized to other disease states and immunological phenotypes. A later analysis reported that several top co-occurrence clusters appeared linked to parvovirus B19, influenza, CMV and Epstein-Barr virus. In an earlier analysis of fewer than 750 of the donors, most TCR beta V segments were observed in productive rearrangements about 87% or about 30% of the time, broadly matching IMGT annotations. In a later analysis, HLA-associated TCR beta chains showed more clonal expansion and lower generation probabilities than non-associated chains that were equally common. In the study, 150 to 200 TCR beta chains were listed as associated with cytomegalovirus. A cluster of highly shared sequence variants was judged likely to be a technical artifact of the sequencing pipeline. A later genetic analysis reported fewer N-insertions in productive TCRs among donors in an Asian-associated ancestry cluster than the approximately 700-donor mean. In a later analysis, the rate of TCR association differed among HLA loci, with DRB1 alleles having the most associated TCRs and HLA-C alleles having the fewest. In both the original and validation cohorts, the classifier was reported to diagnose cytomegalovirus status with high specificity and sensitivity. Assigning TCR associations to individual alleles was difficult when HLA alleles, especially DR and DQ, strongly co-occurred. A few of the identified cytomegalovirus-associated TCR beta chains were confirmed in vitro to be specific for cytomegalovirus antigens. Linkage disequilibrium might explain the correlated functional status among segregating V segments, but an unknown experimental factor could not be ruled out. Because counts were too low, about 15 rarely observed V segments, including chromosome 9 orphons, were left out of the earlier analysis of approximately 580 of the donors. This cohort had only TCR beta chains sequenced, and the lack of alpha or paired-chain data limited which features could be detected. A further reported finding was that TCR beta sequences accurately predicted the HLA-A and HLA-B alleles for most subjects in the first cohort. Because some donors lacked HLA typing at each locus, the association tests relied only on the typed subset. For the cohort, immune exposure information was limited to CMV serostatus. A later analysis associated about 17,000 TCR beta sequences with specific HLA alleles at a false discovery rate of 0.05. Across donors, most TCR sequences were observed very rarely, whereas some public TCRs were present in many individuals.

The cohort was made up of 500 to 800 healthy bone marrow donors. At the time of sampling, all cohort members were nominally healthy, though unrecorded immune exposures were likely present. The donor tested CMV seronegative, placing the donor among the 350 to 400 seronegative members of the cohort. A peripheral blood sample was collected from each donor, and TCR beta sequencing was performed on peripheral blood mononuclear cells. Genomic DNA was extracted from the blood cell samples with the Qiagen DNeasy Blood Extraction Kit. This sequence originates from a woman under 40 in good health and CMV-seronegative. The chain employs TRBV7-9 and TRBJ2-7; TRBD1 is perhaps the D gene, given 6 matching bases. The sample comprised PBMCs. The DNA sequence reads TGTGCCAGCAGCCCTTGGGCCAGGGGCGAGCAGTACTTC. This gives the protein CASSPWARGEQYF.